The clone carrying this T cell receptor (beta chain) was picked up many times. Its target is not known. MiXCR was run by TCRdb on the 5' RACE reads, yielding one entry per CDR3 protein. Counted here are roughly 180,000 distinct CDR3 sequences, roughly 12% occurring once; the ten biggest clones make up approximately 16%. Germline CDR1 reads SGHRS; CDR2 reads YFSETQ. V dropped 3 bases and J dropped 5; count of bases not matched to a gene: 2. This CDR3 is 14 amino acids long. The data belong to a study of CD8 T cells in ankylosing spondylitis. Notes on the study in general: Disease-linked clones were reportedly significantly enriched in matched ankylosing spondylitis synovial fluid. Disease-linked clones, CD8+, were relatively rare in peripheral blood. Reactive arthritis synovial fluid and blood previously showed some of these motif variants.

The chain links TRBV5-1 to TRBJ2-1; TRBD2 aligns across 10 bases. This clonotype was sampled from a male donor with ankylosing spondylitis or in good health (not recorded which). The specimen sequenced was blood, either unsorted or a sorted T cell fraction (not recorded which). The CDR3 bases are TGCGCCAGCAGCTCGGGACTAGCGAACAATGAGCAGTTCTTC. This sequence encodes CASSSGLANNEQFF.